Below are 2 T cell receptor beta chains sequenced from a single sample in a study of cytomegalovirus exposure and HLA in healthy donors. Assay used: immunoSEQ multiplex PCR; TCRdb lists only in-frame clones, some missing. This table holds 100,000 to 150,000 clones, roughly 89% found once. Material for sequencing was PBMCs. The receptors were gathered from a woman younger than 30 in good health and CMV-seronegative.

The chain employs TRBV27 and TRBJ2-5; D perhaps matches TRBD2 (6 bases). The CDR3 consists of 13 residues. Germline V lookup: CDR1 MNHEY, CDR2 SMNVEV (reference sequence). Between the trimmed V and J ends, which lost 3 bases and 4 bases, there was a span of 9 bases. The CDR3 DNA follows: TGTGCCAGCAGTTTTTCCGGGGGAGAGACCCAGTACTTC. Protein: CASSFSGGETQYF.

For the CDR3, the DNA is TGTGCCAGCAGTTTCGACAGTTTCGTCCTCCACTTT. It is translated as CASSFDSFVLHF. The rearrangement links TRBV6-5 to TRBJ1-6, with D perhaps TRBD1 (5 bases). CDR1 and CDR2 from the germline V gene are MNHEY and SVGAGI. The V end was cut by 4 bases, the J end by 15 bases, with 13 bases between. This CDR3 is 12 amino acids long.